What follows is one TCR beta chain and its context. Its specific antigen is unknown. No quality values exist for individual bases; no much larger clone is one base distant. One collaborating source in Seattle enrolled patients while the patients were actively infected and followed the patients over time throughout the course of disease. Each collaborating institution followed its own protocols to collect whole blood in K2EDTA tubes. For TCRbeta analysis, collaborators shipped samples as frozen whole blood, isolated PBMCs, or DNA extracted from either of those sample types. The data were taken from a study of blood T cell repertoires in COVID-19 (TCRdb year 2020). Context from the whole study: Samples from collaborators originated in the United States, Italy and Spain and spanned both the acute and convalescent phases of COVID-19. The dataset comprised deeply sampled blood TCRbeta repertoires from subjects exposed to, actively infected with, or recovered from COVID-19. The repertoires were made available in a free public database intended to serve as a resource for research on the immune response to SARS-CoV-2. The material from the prospective study consisted of cDNA or gDNA derived from T cells, B-cell-depleted T cells, or PBMCs. Samples were obtained from the ongoing ImmuneRACE study (first 160 participants) and from about 1,300 subjects provided by 6 global collaborators. The sample metadata nearly always contained a de-identified subject ID, COVID-19 status, age in years and sex. Where HLA class I and class II types were available, the types were taken from metadata supplied by the sample provider, not from assay-based typing. What the research found in general, with its limitations: The quantity of clinical and demographic metadata differed by source and by participant and was supplied without curation.

TCRbeta CDR3 regions were amplified from genomic DNA using the immunoSEQ Assay, a bias-controlled multiplex PCR. Regarding the original processing steps: Within the assay, amplification of reference gene primers was used to estimate how many nucleated cells each sample contained. To quantify the absolute abundance of each unique TCRbeta CDR3 rearrangement, sequence reads were collapsed and filtered. For each sample, productive Simpson clonality was calculated as the square root of Simpson's diversity index across productive rearrangements. Not all clones reach the TCRdb copy of this immuneACCESS table, which keeps in-frame sequences only. Checked studies attribute under half of the gap to unresolved V genes and leave the rest unexplained. V, J and clone size are those of that table, while D and trimming were read from the DNA. The sample has roughly 290,000 clones on record, 75% to 95% of them singletons. Of the sample, approximately 7.5% falls within the top ten clones.

CDR1 LGHNA and CDR2 YSLEER were looked up in the germline V gene. Measured from the cysteine to the phenylalanine, the CDR3 is 16 residues long. Solely the CDR3 DNA is kept, with 48 bases framed from the first base. After removal of 2 bases from V and 7 bases from J, the junction retains 7 bases not matched to a gene. The sequence links TRBV4-3 to TRBJ2-1; 11 bases in the middle match TRBD2. This sequence was found in a woman younger than 45 with COVID-19, enrolled during active disease. What was sequenced was peripheral blood. The CDR3 loop reads CASSQSSGRPGNEQFF. The sequenced DNA: TGCGCCAGCAGCCAATCTAGCGGGAGGCCCGGAAATGAGCAGTTCTTC.